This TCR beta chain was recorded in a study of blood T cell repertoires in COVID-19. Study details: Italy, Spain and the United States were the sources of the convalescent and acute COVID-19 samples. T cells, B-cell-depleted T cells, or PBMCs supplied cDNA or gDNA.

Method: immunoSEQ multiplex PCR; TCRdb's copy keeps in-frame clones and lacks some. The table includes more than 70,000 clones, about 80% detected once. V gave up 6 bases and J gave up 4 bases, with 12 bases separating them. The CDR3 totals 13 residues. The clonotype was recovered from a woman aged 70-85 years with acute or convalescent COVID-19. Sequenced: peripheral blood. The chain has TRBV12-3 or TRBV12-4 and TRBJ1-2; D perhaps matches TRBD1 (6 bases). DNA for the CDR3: TGTGCCAGCAGGGACAGTTCCTCCTATGGCTACACCTTC. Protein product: CASRDSSSYGYTF.